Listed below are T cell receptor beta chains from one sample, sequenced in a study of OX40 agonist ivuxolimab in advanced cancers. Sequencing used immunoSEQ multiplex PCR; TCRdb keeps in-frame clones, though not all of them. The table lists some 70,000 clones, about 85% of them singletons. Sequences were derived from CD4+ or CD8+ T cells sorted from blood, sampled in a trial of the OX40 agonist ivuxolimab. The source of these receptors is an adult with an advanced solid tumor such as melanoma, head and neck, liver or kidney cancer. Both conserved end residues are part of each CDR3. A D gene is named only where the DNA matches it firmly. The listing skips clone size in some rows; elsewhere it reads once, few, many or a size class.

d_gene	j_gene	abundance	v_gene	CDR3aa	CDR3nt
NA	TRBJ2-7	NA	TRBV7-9	CASSPTYGGYEQYF	TGTGCCAGCAGCCCAACTTACGGGGGCTACGAGCAGTACTTC
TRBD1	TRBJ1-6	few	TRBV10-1	CANIGTGYSPLHF	TGCGCCAACATCGGGACAGGGTATTCACCCCTCCACTTT
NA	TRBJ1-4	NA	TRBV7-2	CASSLSPRAGLFF	TGTGCCAGCAGCTTAAGCCCAAGGGCAGGGCTGTTTTTT
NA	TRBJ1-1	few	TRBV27	CASLERENTEAFF	TGTGCCAGCTTGGAGCGGGAGAACACTGAAGCTTTCTTT
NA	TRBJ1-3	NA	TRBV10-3	CAISDQNTGGNTIYF	TGTGCCATCAGTGATCAGAATACAGGGGGAAACACCATATATTTT
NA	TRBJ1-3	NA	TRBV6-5	CASSYSGTRDTIYF	TGTGCCAGCAGTTACTCAGGGACTCGTGACACCATATATTTT
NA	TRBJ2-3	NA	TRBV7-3	CASSLMAGAADTQYF	TGTGCCAGCAGCTTAATGGCAGGGGCGGCAGATACGCAGTATTTT
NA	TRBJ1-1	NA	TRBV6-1	CASTRKWGGNTEAFF	TGTGCCAGCACCAGAAAATGGGGCGGGAACACTGAAGCTTTCTTT
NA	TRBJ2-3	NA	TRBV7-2	CASSISRGALITDTQYF	TGTGCCAGCTCCATTTCCCGGGGGGCGCTTATCACAGATACGCAGTATTTT
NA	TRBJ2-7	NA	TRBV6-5	CASTQGHSGVYEQYF	TGTGCCAGCACCCAGGGACATTCCGGCGTCTACGAGCAGTACTTC
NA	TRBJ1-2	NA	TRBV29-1	CSVEGGYTF	TGCAGCGTCGAAGGGGGCTACACCTTC
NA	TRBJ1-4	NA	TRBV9	CASSVGMGVNEKLFF	TGTGCCAGCAGCGTGGGAATGGGGGTAAATGAAAAACTGTTTTTT
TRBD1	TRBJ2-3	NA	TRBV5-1	CASSFGQGEQYF	TGCGCCAGCAGCTTCGGACAGGGGGAGCAGTATTTT
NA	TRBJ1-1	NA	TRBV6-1	CASSEVWGLNTEAFF	TGTGCCAGCAGTGAAGTTTGGGGGTTAAACACTGAAGCTTTCTTT
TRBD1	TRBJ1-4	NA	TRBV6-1	CASSEQQGDEKLFF	TGTGCCAGCAGTGAACAACAGGGGGATGAAAAACTGTTTTTT
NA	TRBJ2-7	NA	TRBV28	CASSLPHEQYF	TGTGCCAGCAGTTTACCCCACGAGCAGTACTTC
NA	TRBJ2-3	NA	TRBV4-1	CASSHGERRTSTDTQYF	TGCGCCAGCAGCCACGGCGAGCGGAGAACTAGCACAGATACGCAGTATTTT
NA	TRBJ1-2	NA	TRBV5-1	CASSLATDYGYTF	TGCGCCAGCAGCTTAGCAACGGACTATGGCTACACCTTC
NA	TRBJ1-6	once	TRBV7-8	CASSLLLPIVGTPLHF	TGTGCCAGCAGCTTACTCCTCCCCATTGTTGGGACGCCCCTCCACTTT
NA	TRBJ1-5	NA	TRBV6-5	CASSRGTNQPQHF	TGTGCCAGCAGTAGGGGGACCAATCAGCCCCAGCATTTT
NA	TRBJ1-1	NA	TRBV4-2	CASSQVQGSTEAFF	TGTGCCAGCAGCCAAGTCCAGGGGAGCACTGAAGCTTTCTTT
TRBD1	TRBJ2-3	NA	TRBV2	CASSELGQKYTDTQYF	TGTGCCAGCAGTGAGTTGGGACAGAAATACACAGATACGCAGTATTTT
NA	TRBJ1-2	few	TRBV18	CASSPLTTSYGYTF	TGTGCCAGCTCACCACTTACAACCTCCTATGGCTACACCTTC
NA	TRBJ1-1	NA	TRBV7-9	CASSPTTNTEAFF	TGTGCCAGCAGCCCGACAACAAACACTGAAGCTTTCTTT
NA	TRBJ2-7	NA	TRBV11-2	CASSGRLEDYEQYF	TGTGCCAGCAGCGGAAGACTGGAGGATTACGAGCAGTACTTC
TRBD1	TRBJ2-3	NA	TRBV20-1	CSARTGATQYF	TGCAGTGCTAGAACAGGGGCTACGCAGTATTTT
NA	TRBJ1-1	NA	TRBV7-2	CASSLSAGTNTEAFF	TGTGCCAGCAGCTTATCGGCAGGGACGAACACTGAAGCTTTCTTT
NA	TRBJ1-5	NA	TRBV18	CASSPEADQPQHF	TGTGCCAGCTCACCAGAAGCGGATCAGCCCCAGCATTTT
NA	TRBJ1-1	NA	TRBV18	CASSPTGNTEAFF	TGTGCCAGCTCCCCCACGGGGAACACTGAAGCTTTCTTT
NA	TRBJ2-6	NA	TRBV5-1	CASSLGTNSGANVLTF	TGCGCCAGCAGCTTAGGGACAAACTCTGGGGCCAACGTCCTGACTTTC
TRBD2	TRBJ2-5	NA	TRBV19	CASRQLAGETQYF	TGTGCCAGTAGACAACTAGCGGGGGAGACCCAGTACTTC
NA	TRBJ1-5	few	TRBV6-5	CASSYSSGVGNQPQHF	TGTGCCAGCAGTTACTCGTCCGGGGTCGGTAATCAGCCCCAGCATTTT
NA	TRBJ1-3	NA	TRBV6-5	CASSLPSGNTIYF	TGTGCCAGCAGTCTGCCCTCTGGAAACACCATATATTTT
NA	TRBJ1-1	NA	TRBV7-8	CASSTRWNTEAFF	TGTGCCAGCAGCACCCGTTGGAACACTGAAGCTTTCTTT
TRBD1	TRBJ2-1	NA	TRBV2	CASRGTGEGQQFF	TGTGCCAGCAGGGGGACAGGGGAGGGCCAGCAGTTCTTC
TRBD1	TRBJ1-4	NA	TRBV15	CATSREGGGDEKLFF	TGTGCCACCAGCAGAGAGGGAGGGGGCGATGAAAAACTGTTTTTT
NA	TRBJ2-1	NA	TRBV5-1	CASSQAQNNEQFF	TGCGCCAGCAGCCAAGCCCAGAACAATGAGCAGTTCTTC
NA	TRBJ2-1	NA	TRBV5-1	CASSTTGSSYNEQFF	TGCGCCAGCAGCACTACAGGGAGCTCCTACAATGAGCAGTTCTTC
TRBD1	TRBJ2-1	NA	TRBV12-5	CASGLGQGVNEQFF	TGTGCTAGTGGTTTGGGGCAGGGGGTAAATGAGCAGTTCTTC
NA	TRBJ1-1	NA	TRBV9	CASSFTWDTEAFF	TGTGCCAGCAGCTTTACCTGGGACACTGAAGCTTTCTTT
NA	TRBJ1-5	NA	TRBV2	CASSPDSNQPQHF	TGTGCCAGCAGCCCGGATAGCAATCAGCCCCAGCATTTT
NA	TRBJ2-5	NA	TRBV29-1	CSLQGGETQYF	TGCAGCCTACAGGGAGGGGAGACCCAGTACTTC
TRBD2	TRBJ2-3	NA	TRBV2	CASRVSGDTQYF	TGTGCCAGCAGAGTTAGCGGGGATACGCAGTATTTT
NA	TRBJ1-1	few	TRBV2	CASQGQGPEAFF	TGTGCCAGCCAAGGGCAGGGGCCGGAAGCTTTCTTT
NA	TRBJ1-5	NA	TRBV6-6	CASSLPPGVSNQPQHF	TGTGCCAGCAGCCTACCCCCGGGGGTAAGCAATCAGCCCCAGCATTTT
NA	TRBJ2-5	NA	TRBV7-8	CASSPGGGAEETQYF	TGTGCCAGCAGCCCCGGGGGCGGGGCCGAGGAGACCCAGTACTTC
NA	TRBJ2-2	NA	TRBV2	CASSDDGELFF	TGTGCCAGCAGTGATGACGGGGAGCTGTTTTTT
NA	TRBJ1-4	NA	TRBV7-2	CASSSYREKLFF	TGTGCCAGCAGCTCGTACAGGGAAAAACTGTTTTTT
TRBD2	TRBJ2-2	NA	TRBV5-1	CASSPSGGETGELFF	TGCGCCAGCAGCCCGTCGGGGGGAGAAACCGGGGAGCTGTTTTTT
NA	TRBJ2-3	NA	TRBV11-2	CASSLRQNTDTQYF	TGTGCCAGCAGCCTCAGACAAAACACAGATACGCAGTATTTT
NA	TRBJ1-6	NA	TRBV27	CASSLRRSSGASPLHF	TGTGCCAGCAGTTTGAGACGTTCCTCCGGAGCGTCACCCCTCCACTTT
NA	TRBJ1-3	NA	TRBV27	CASSSLFSGTGNTIYF	TGTGCCAGCAGTTCCCTCTTTTCAGGGACTGGAAACACCATATATTTT
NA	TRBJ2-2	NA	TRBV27	CASSLVGTLNTGELFF	TGTGCCAGCAGTTTGGTAGGGACCCTTAACACCGGGGAGCTGTTTTTT
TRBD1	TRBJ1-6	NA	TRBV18	CASSPPVDRGGSPLHF	TGTGCCAGCTCACCACCGGTAGACAGGGGTGGTTCACCCCTCCACTTT